A selection of T cell receptor beta chains follows, all from one sample in a study of metastatic and nonmetastatic thyroid tumors. TCRdb re-called the PCR reads through MiXCR. The table lists about 30,000 clones, roughly 25% of them singletons, with around 9.6% in the top ten. The material sequenced was blood. The receptors were sampled from a female donor with papillary thyroid cancer or a benign thyroid nodule (not recorded which). Some clones in this sample may be carry-over from other donors' samples. Each CDR3 is given with its conserved first and last residue. D genes are given only for firm matches. Clone sizes are given selectively: once, few, many, or a class where the clone is expanded.

d_call	clone_size	v_call	j_call	cdr3_aa	cdr3_nt
TRBD2	many	TRBV10-2	TRBJ2-3	CASSLSGLTDTQYF	TGCGCCAGCAGCCTTAGCGGGCTAACAGATACGCAGTATTTT
TRBD1	many	TRBV6-1	TRBJ1-2	CASWDRYLSSGYTF	TGTGCCAGCTGGGACAGGTACCTATCTAGCGGCTACACCTTC
TRBD1	many	TRBV5-8	TRBJ2-3	CASSFDRGGTDTQYF	TGTGCCAGCAGCTTTGACAGGGGGGGCACAGATACGCAGTATTTT
TRBD1	few	TRBV6-5	TRBJ1-3	CASSYSPPGQGGNTIYF	TGTGCCAGCAGTTACAGTCCTCCTGGACAGGGTGGAAACACCATATATTTT
TRBD2	many	TRBV18	TRBJ2-5	CASSPSRWGGSSQETQYF	TGTGCCAGCTCACCGTCAAGGTGGGGCGGGAGTTCCCAAGAGACCCAGTACTTC
TRBD1	-	TRBV5-5	TRBJ1-6	CASSLTGGLGSPLHF	TGTGCCAGCAGCTTGACAGGGGGATTAGGTTCACCCCTCCACTTT
-	-	TRBV11-2	TRBJ1-1	CASSVRTRSTEAFF	TGTGCCAGCTCCGTTCGTACCCGTTCCACTGAAGCTTTCTTT
TRBD1	few	TRBV20-1	TRBJ2-7	CSARAGGTGTYEQYF	TGCAGTGCTAGAGCTGGCGGGACAGGGACCTACGAGCAGTACTTC
-	many	TRBV7-7	TRBJ1-4	CAIPSQGFNEKLFF	TGTGCTATCCCTTCCCAGGGTTTTAACGAAAAACTGTTTTTT
TRBD1	-	TRBV11-2	TRBJ1-5	CASRQTGATNQPQHF	TGTGCCAGCAGACAGACAGGGGCCACGAATCAGCCCCAGCATTTT
TRBD1	-	TRBV28	TRBJ1-2	CASSLWKLGTGGEDYGYTF	TGTGCCAGCAGTTTATGGAAACTCGGGACAGGGGGGGAGGACTATGGCTACACCTTC
-	many	TRBV24-1	TRBJ2-7	CATSEGTTDYEQYF	TGTGCCACCAGTGAGGGGACAACTGACTACGAGCAGTACTTC
-	many	TRBV25-1	TRBJ2-3	CASSESVGRSFTDTQYF	TGTGCCAGCAGTGAATCCGTAGGGCGATCTTTCACAGATACGCAGTATTTT
-	many	TRBV29-1	TRBJ2-3	CSAPTDTQYF	TGCAGCGCCCCCACAGATACGCAGTATTTT
-	-	TRBV3-1	TRBJ1-1	CASSQGTEIVEAFF	TGTGCCAGCAGCCAAGGAACAGAAATAGTTGAAGCTTTCTTT
-	many	TRBV5-4	TRBJ2-5	CASSAGINMVETQYF	TGTGCCAGCAGCGCCGGGATTAATATGGTGGAGACCCAGTACTTC
-	few	TRBV28	TRBJ2-7	CASSLIRQGRAEQYF	TGTGCCAGCAGTTTAATTCGACAGGGGAGGGCCGAGCAGTACTTC
TRBD2	many	TRBV3-1	TRBJ2-3	CASSHLAGGRAQYF	TGTGCCAGCAGCCATCTAGCGGGAGGGAGGGCGCAGTATTTT
-	many	TRBV18	TRBJ2-6	CASSPGQSGANVLTF	TGTGCCAGCTCACCAGGACAGTCTGGGGCCAACGTCCTGACTTTC
TRBD2	few	TRBV24-1	TRBJ2-5	CATQGLAGAQETQYF	TGTGCCACCCAGGGACTAGCGGGGGCCCAAGAGACCCAGTACTTC
TRBD1	many	TRBV28	TRBJ1-5	CASSLQGEGARQPQHF	TGTGCCAGCAGTTTACAAGGGGAGGGGGCGAGGCAGCCCCAGCATTTT
-	many	TRBV11-1	TRBJ2-5	CAGHKGHWETQYF	TGTGCCGGCCACAAGGGGCACTGGGAGACCCAGTACTTC
-	many	TRBV30	TRBJ1-1	CAWSVRTSDTEAFF	TGTGCCTGGAGTGTAAGGACAAGCGACACTGAAGCTTTCTTT
TRBD2	many	TRBV4-3	TRBJ2-7	CASSLLLAGGEQYF	TGCGCCAGCAGCCTTCTCCTGGCGGGAGGGGAGCAGTACTTC
-	once	TRBV30	TRBJ2-2	CAWTRDGGTGELFF	TGTGCCTGGACAAGGGACGGAGGGACCGGGGAGCTGTTTTTT
TRBD1	many	TRBV19	TRBJ2-3	CATQLTGGSPTDTQYF	TGTGCCACCCAACTCACAGGGGGATCACCCACAGATACGCAGTATTTT
TRBD1	many	TRBV12-3/TRBV12-4	TRBJ2-1	CASSSWTFRDRYNEQFF	TGTGCCAGCAGTTCTTGGACTTTCCGGGACAGGTACAATGAGCAGTTCTTC
TRBD1	-	TRBV7-3	TRBJ2-1	CARSPGTGVFSEQFF	TGTGCGCGCAGCCCCGGGACAGGGGTCTTCAGTGAGCAGTTCTTC
-	many	TRBV18	TRBJ2-3	CASSGEQFPDTQYF	TGTGCCAGCTCGGGCGAACAATTCCCAGATACGCAGTATTTT
TRBD1	-	TRBV5-1	TRBJ1-6	CASSLKGQEAYNSPLHF	TGCGCCAGCAGCTTGAAGGGACAGGAAGCCTATAATTCACCCCTCCACTTT
-	-	TRBV7-9	TRBJ2-7	CASSFTRESYEQYF	TGTGCCAGCAGCTTTACTAGAGAATCCTACGAGCAGTACTTC
-	-	TRBV5-1	TRBJ2-3	CASSLRGRACFTDTQYF	TGCGCCAGCAGCTTGAGGGGTAGGGCCTGTTTCACAGATACGCAGTATTTT
-	many	TRBV6-1	TRBJ1-2	CEARQEDYGYTF	TGTGAGGCAAGACAGGAGGACTATGGCTACACCTTC
-	-	TRBV7-8	TRBJ2-7	CASTALGREYEQYF	TGTGCCAGCACCGCCCTAGGCAGGGAATACGAGCAGTACTTC
-	-	TRBV5-1	TRBJ1-1	CASSFITGMGAEAFF	TGCGCCAGCAGCTTCATAACGGGAATGGGCGCTGAAGCTTTCTTT
TRBD2	medium-sized	TRBV6-1	TRBJ2-7	CASRAFSGETYEQYF	TGTGCCAGCAGAGCGTTTAGCGGGGAAACCTACGAGCAGTACTTC
TRBD1	many	TRBV4-1	TRBJ2-7	CASSHGFSGGYEQYF	TGCGCCAGCAGCCATGGTTTTTCAGGGGGATACGAGCAGTACTTC
TRBD1	-	TRBV24-1	TRBJ2-2	CATSDQGTETGELFF	TGTGCCACCAGTGATCAAGGGACAGAGACCGGGGAGCTGTTTTTT
TRBD2	many	TRBV5-6	TRBJ2-7	CASSSWSLLAGVGEQYF	TGTGCCAGCAGCTCCTGGTCCCTCCTAGCGGGAGTAGGGGAGCAGTACTTC